Following are 27 T cell receptor beta chains from one sample sequenced in a study of control samples from healthy donors and cancer patients. This table comes from immunoSEQ multiplex PCR, and its TCRdb copy is limited to in-frame clones, with some not included. The sample records under 150,000 clones, roughly 86% being singletons. Sequences were obtained from blood. The receptors shown here come from a man in his sixties in good health.

This clone was observed a few times. The chain recombines TRBV21-1 with TRBJ1-5; the D segment call TRBD1 is taken from the table without a DNA check. TRBV21-1 is assigned pseudogene status. The CDR3 is 10 amino acids. The CDR3 DNA is TGTGCCAGCAGCACGGGACACGAGCATTTT. It specifies CASSTGHEHF.

V is TRBV25-1 and J is TRBJ2-1, with D possibly being TRBD2 (6 bases). CDR3 length: 15 residues. Germline CDR1 MGHDK, CDR2 SYGVNS. Between the trimmed V and J ends, which lost 5 bases and 8 bases, there was a span of 19 bases. CDR3 sequence: CASSPPGLLPDEQFF. The CDR3 nucleotides are TGTGCCAGCAGTCCCCCGGGACTTCTACCCGATGAGCAGTTCTTC. Full variable domain (outside the CDR3, taken from reference TRBV25-1 and TRBJ2-1): EADIYQTPRYLVIGTGKKITLECSQTMGHDKMYWYQQDPGMELHLIHYSYGVNSTEKGDLSSESTVSRIRTEHFPLTLESARPSHTSQYLCASSPPGLLPDEQFFGPGTRLTVL.

The rearrangement uses TRBV9 and TRBJ2-1; 10 bases match TRBD2. This CDR3 spans 15 amino acids. From germline, CDR1 is SGDLS and CDR2 YYNGEE. J lost 5 bases, V lost 3 bases, and 5 bases had no gene match. The CDR3 bases are TGTGCCAGCAGCGCCAGCGGGGGGGCCCACAATGAGCAGTTCTTC. The encoded protein is CASSASGGAHNEQFF.

The rearrangement uses TRBV19 and TRBJ2-3; possible D gene TRBD1, 6 bases. The germline V gene encodes CDR1 LNHDA and CDR2 SQIVND (reference sequence). The CDR3 consists of 15 residues. Trimming shortened V by 3 bases and J by 2 bases, and 12 bases separated the two germline ends. CDR3 coding DNA: TGTGCCAGTAGTATCGGGGCAGGGGCCACAGATACGCAGTATTTT. Translating it yields CASSIGAGATDTQYF.

The chain carries TRBV7-9 and TRBJ1-1, with D uncertain. The V and J ends lost 6 bases and 1 base respectively, with 9 bases between them. The CDR3 extends over 13 amino acids. Germline loops: CDR1 SEHNR, CDR2 FQNEAQ (reference sequence). The CDR3 protein is CASRQYPNTEAFF. In DNA form, the CDR3 reads TGTGCCAGCAGACAGTACCCGAACACTGAAGCTTTCTTT.

A few counts support this clone. The V call is TRBV11-2, the J call TRBJ2-3; a weak D match, TRBD1 (5 bases). The CDR3 is 14 amino acids. Trimming took 5 bases from V and 2 from J, leaving 11 bases between them. Germline CDR1 is SGHAT and CDR2 is FQNNGV. The CDR3 coding sequence is TGTGCCAGCAGCCGCGGACAAGTCACAGATACGCAGTATTTT. Protein sequence: CASSRGQVTDTQYF.

This clone was recorded only once. The J gene is TRBJ1-1, the V gene TRBV2; 7 nucleotides line up with TRBD1. Germline assignment: CDR1 SNHLY and CDR2 FYNNEI. Germline trimming cut 6 bases from V and 5 bases from J; bases unmatched to any gene: 9. The CDR3 contains 14 residues. This CDR3 reads CASRGIYRGTEAFF. In DNA form, the CDR3 reads TGTGCCAGCAGGGGAATTTACAGGGGAACTGAAGCTTTCTTT.

J is TRBJ1-2 and V is TRBV7-2; possible D gene TRBD1, 5 bases. This CDR3 is built from 14 residues. The ends were cut back, 6 bases at V and 0 bases at J, with 11 bases in the middle. The germline V gene has CDR1 SGHTA and CDR2 FQGNSA. This CDR3 reads CASRRGSTNYGYTF. The CDR3 bases are TGTGCCAGCAGGCGGGGGAGCACTAACTATGGCTACACCTTC.

V and J are TRBV6-5 and TRBJ1-3; unclear D gene. Germline V gene lookup returns CDR1 MNHEY and CDR2 SVGAGI. V lost 4 bases and J 4 bases, leaving 11 bases between the germline ends. CDR3 size: 14 residues. The DNA of the CDR3 is TGTGCCAGCAGTTCGGGGTTCGAAGGAAACACCATATATTTT. Protein sequence: CASSSGFEGNTIYF.

The chain carries TRBV5-1 and TRBJ2-1; D is uncertain. Trimming removed 0 bases at V and 9 bases at J, with 7 bases between. Germline assignment: CDR1 SGHRS and CDR2 YFSETQ. The CDR3 extends over 12 amino acids. In nucleotides, the CDR3 is TGCGCCAGCAGCTTGGCCCTGGGTGAGCAGTTCTTC. This gives the protein CASSLALGEQFF.

The chain links TRBV15 to TRBJ1-2; D remains unclear. V was shortened by 5 bases and J by 8 bases, with 12 bases between the two germline ends. The CDR3 runs to 12 residues. Germline V CDR1 and CDR2: LNHNV, YYDKDF (reference sequence). Written as DNA, the CDR3 is TGTGCCACCAGCGGACTAGGGAGCGGCTACACCTTC. Its translation is CATSGLGSGYTF.

The CDR3: CASSVVAGGGTEAFF. The CDR3 DNA sequence: TGTGCCAGCAGCGTAGTGGCAGGGGGCGGCACTGAAGCTTTCTTT. The chain joins TRBV9 to TRBJ1-1; 8 nucleotides agree with TRBD1. The CDR3 covers 15 residues. Germline CDR1 is SGDLS and CDR2 is YYNGEE. Unmatched junction bases numbered 5, after V lost 0 bases and J lost 4 bases.

The gene calls are TRBV4-2 and TRBJ2-1; 10 bases agree with TRBD1. CDR1 is LGHNA, CDR2 YNFKEQ, per germline. This CDR3 contains 19 residues. J was trimmed by 7 bases and V by 0 bases; bases with no gene match: 15. The CDR3 loop reads CASSQDFAGGQGVVNEQFF. For the CDR3, the DNA is TGTGCCAGCAGCCAAGATTTTGCGGGAGGACAGGGGGTTGTGAATGAGCAGTTCTTC.

This sequence joins TRBV27 and TRBJ1-1; 7 positions match TRBD1. V lost 10 bases to trimming and J lost 2 bases; unmatched junction nucleotides: 10. Germline V gives CDR1 MNHEY, CDR2 SMNVEV (reference sequence). This CDR3 has 14 residues. In nucleotides, the CDR3 is TGTGCCATAAAAAAGGGGGCCTTCAACACTGAAGCTTTCTTT. It translates to CAIKKGAFNTEAFF.

The gene calls are TRBV6-2 or TRBV6-3 and TRBJ1-2; 9 nucleotides line up with TRBD1. V was pared by 4 bases and J by 7 bases, with 7 bases of the junction left unmatched. This CDR3 has 14 residues. The germline gives CDR1 MNHEY, CDR2 SVGEGT. The DNA for the CDR3 is TGTGCCAGCAGTTTTATTACAGGGGGCCTTGGCTACACCTTC. As protein: CASSFITGGLGYTF.

The gene calls are TRBV24-1 and TRBJ2-7; TRBD1 matches 11 bases. The CDR3 runs to 15 residues. V lost 5 bases, J lost 4 bases, and 6 bases stayed unmatched. CDR1 and CDR2 (germline): KGHDR, SFDVKD. CDR3 loop: CATSAEDRGLYEQYF. In DNA, the CDR3 is TGTGCCACCAGTGCCGAGGACAGGGGGCTGTACGAGCAGTACTTC.

This rearrangement joins TRBV4-3 to TRBJ2-7; 12 nucleotides agree with TRBD2. J gave up 6 bases and V 0 bases, and 12 bases lay outside the gene matches. CDR1 and CDR2 from the germline V gene are LGHNA and YSLEER. The CDR3 extends over 18 amino acids. The CDR3 here is CASSQDSASGGAVTEQYF. For the CDR3, the DNA is TGCGCCAGCAGCCAAGATTCGGCTAGCGGGGGGGCCGTTACCGAGCAGTACTTC.

The rearrangement joins TRBV6-5 to TRBJ2-7; D perhaps matches TRBD1 (5 bases). This CDR3 spans 13 amino acids. Looked up from germline, CDR1 is MNHEY and CDR2 is SVGAGI. Trimming shortened V by 11 bases and J by 4 bases, and 18 bases separated the two germline ends. The CDR3 nucleotides are TGTGCCGCTAAGGGGCAGGGTGGTTACGAGCAGTACTTC. It is translated as CAAKGQGGYEQYF.

The rearrangement joins TRBV28 to TRBJ1-1, with D possibly TRBD1 on 6 matching bases. CDR1 and CDR2 from the germline V gene are MDHEN and SYDVKM. The CDR3 has 14 residues. V lost 3 bases, J lost 1 base, and 9 bases lay in between. The CDR3 bases are TGTGCCAGCAGTTTGGGACACCAGAACACTGAAGCTTTCTTT. It codes for CASSLGHQNTEAFF. Looking up the rest from reference TRBV28 and TRBJ1-1 gives the full variable domain: DVKVTQSSRYLVKRTGEKVFLECVQDMDHENMFWYRQDPGLGLRLIYFSYDVKMKEKGDIPEGYSVSREKKERFSLILESASTNQTSMYLCASSLGHQNTEAFFGQGTRLTVV.

The rearrangement links TRBV18 to TRBJ2-7; 12 nucleotides line up with TRBD2. The CDR3 runs to 15 residues. Germline V lookup: CDR1 KGHSH, CDR2 LQKENI. J gave up 4 bases and V 5 bases, and 6 bases lay outside the gene matches. CDR3 amino acids: CASSSGLAGMYEQYF. CDR3 DNA: TGTGCCAGCTCATCAGGACTAGCGGGGATGTACGAGCAGTACTTC.

The rearrangement links TRBV6-1 to TRBJ2-7; D gene uncertain. Germline lookup yields CDR1 MNHNS and CDR2 SASEGT. This CDR3 spans 14 amino acids. Trimming took off 3 bases at V and 0 bases at J, with 9 bases between the two ends. The CDR3 loop reads CASSDPGSSYEQYF. The CDR3 DNA reads TGTGCCAGCAGTGATCCCGGGTCCTCCTACGAGCAGTACTTC.

This rearrangement joins TRBV5-1 to TRBJ1-6; TRBD1 matches 9 bases. The J segment lost 15 bases and the V segment lost 0 bases, leaving 4 bases of the junction unmatched. Germline V gene data show CDR1 as SGHRS and CDR2 as YFSETQ. CDR3 length equals 13 residues. CDR3 in DNA: TGCGCCAGCAGCTTGGCCGGGACAGGGTTCCTCCACTTT. This translates into CASSLAGTGFLHF.

The CDR3 here is CASLKGQGQNEKLFF. The CDR3 region has the DNA TGTGCCAGTCTTAAAGGACAGGGGCAAAATGAAAAACTGTTTTTT. The V gene is TRBV6-5, the J gene TRBJ1-4, with TRBD1 identical over 9 bases. In germline, CDR1 is MNHEY, CDR2 SVGAGI. The CDR3 sequence is 15 residues long. The V and J ends lost 9 bases and 5 bases, in that order; junction bases with no gene match: 10.

The rearrangement links TRBV7-9 to TRBJ2-2, with 8 positions matching TRBD2. CDR3 length: 14 residues. Germline CDR1 reads SEHNR; CDR2 reads FQNEAQ (reference sequence). The V and J ends lost 8 bases and 1 base, in that order; junction bases with no gene match: 3. In nucleotides, the CDR3 is TGTGCCAGCGATCTAGCGGGGAACACCGGGGAGCTGTTTTTT. This encodes CASDLAGNTGELFF.

The chain couples TRBV18 to TRBJ2-7, with a possible D match to TRBD2 (5 bases). CDR1 is KGHSH and CDR2 is LQKENI in the germline V gene. The CDR3 covers 15 residues. Trimming stripped 2 bases from V and 5 bases from J, with 16 bases between. DNA of the CDR3: TGTGCCAGCTCACCATTAGAGGGTAGGCGGAACGAGCAGTACTTC. Amino acids: CASSPLEGRRNEQYF.

This chain uses TRBV6-5 with TRBJ1-1; TRBD1 might be the D (5 bases). The CDR3 spans 13 residues. Germline V gene lookup returns CDR1 MNHEY and CDR2 SVGAGI. Trimming left V 6 bases short and J 4 bases short, with 12 bases between. The CDR3 nucleotides are TGTGCCAGCAGGCCGGGACGAGTCACTGAAGCTTTCTTT. Translating gives CASRPGRVTEAFF.

The chain is built from TRBV30 and TRBJ2-5, with D perhaps matching TRBD1 (6 bases). Germline V gene lookup returns CDR1 GTSNPN and CDR2 SVGIG (reference sequence). This CDR3 is 15 amino acids long. Trimming took 1 base from V and 2 from J, leaving 14 bases between them. CDR3: CAWSATGPRQETQYF. The DNA of the CDR3 is TGTGCCTGGAGTGCCACAGGGCCCAGGCAAGAGACCCAGTACTTC.